The following is a T cell receptor (beta chain) sequence with its context. Its antigen is as yet unknown. The data belong to a study of T cell responses to AZD1222 COVID-19 vaccine. At the level of the study: Combined were second doses at about 4 or about 12 weeks.

There are 13 residues in the CDR3. Trimming stripped 4 bases from V and 6 bases from J, with 10 bases between. Germline V gene lookup returns CDR1 SEHNR and CDR2 FQNEAQ (reference sequence). Profiling relied on immunoSEQ multiplex PCR, and the TCRdb table lists in-frame clones only, not all of them. The table shows about 85,000 clones, with roughly 87% occurring only once. Findings of the study overall: Clonal diversity was possibly underestimated; the donors were predominantly white British and more often female. Of spike-specific TCRs, nearly half reportedly target regions left unmutated in variants. Seropositive status at baseline applied to only six AZD1222 recipients.

The material sequenced was peripheral blood, taken on day 0 of AZD1222 vaccination. The J gene is TRBJ2-1, the V gene TRBV7-9; D is unclear. The source is an adult in good health. CDR3 sequence (DNA): TGTGCCAGCAGCTCCAATGACGGCAATGAGCAGTTCTTC. It yields the protein CASSSNDGNEQFF.